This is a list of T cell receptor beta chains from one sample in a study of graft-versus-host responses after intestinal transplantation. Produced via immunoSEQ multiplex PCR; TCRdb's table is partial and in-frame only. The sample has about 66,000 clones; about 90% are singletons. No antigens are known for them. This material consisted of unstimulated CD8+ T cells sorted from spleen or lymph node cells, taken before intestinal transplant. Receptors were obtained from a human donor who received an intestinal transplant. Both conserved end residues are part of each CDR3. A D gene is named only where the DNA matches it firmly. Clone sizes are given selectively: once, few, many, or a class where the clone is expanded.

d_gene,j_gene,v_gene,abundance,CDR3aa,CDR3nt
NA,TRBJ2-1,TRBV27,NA,CASTDRYNEQFF,TGTGCCAGCACCGACAGGTACAATGAGCAGTTCTTC
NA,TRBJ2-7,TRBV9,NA,CASSVGAAVSYEQYF,TGTGCCAGCAGCGTAGGAGCGGCGGTCTCCTACGAGCAGTACTTC
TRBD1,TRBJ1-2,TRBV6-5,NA,CASSYGAGGNGYTF,TGTGCCAGCAGTTACGGGGCAGGGGGGAATGGCTACACCTTC
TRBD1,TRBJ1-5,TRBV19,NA,CASRTGLIDSNQPQHF,TGTGCCAGTAGGACAGGGCTTATCGATAGCAATCAGCCCCAGCATTTT
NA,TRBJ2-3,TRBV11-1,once,CASSPRSPDTQYF,TGTGCCAGCAGCCCCCGTTCCCCAGATACGCAGTATTTT
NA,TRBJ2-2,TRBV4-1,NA,CASSQSGTGELFF,TGCGCCAGCAGCCAATCGGGGACCGGGGAGCTGTTTTTT
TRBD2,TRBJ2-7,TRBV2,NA,CASSEEGSGGFYEQYF,TGTGCCAGCAGTGAGGAGGGTAGCGGGGGATTTTACGAGCAGTACTTC
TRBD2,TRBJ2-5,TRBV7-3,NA,CASSPGLGHETQYF,TGTGCCAGCAGCCCGGGACTAGGGCATGAGACCCAGTACTTC
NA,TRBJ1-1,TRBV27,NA,CASRLGGGYTEAFF,TGTGCCAGCAGGCTGGGGGGGGGCTACACTGAAGCTTTCTTT
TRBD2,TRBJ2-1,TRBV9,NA,CASSVVGGGGHEQFF,TGTGCCAGCAGCGTAGTAGGCGGGGGGGGCCACGAGCAGTTCTTC
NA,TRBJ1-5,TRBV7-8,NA,CASSLRFRHQPQHF,TGTGCCAGCAGCTTGCGGTTTCGGCATCAGCCCCAGCATTTT
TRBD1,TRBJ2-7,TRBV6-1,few,CASRRDRTYEQYF,TGTGCCAGCAGGAGGGACAGAACCTACGAGCAGTACTTC
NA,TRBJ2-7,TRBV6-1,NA,CASNQGGEQYF,TGTGCCAGCAATCAGGGGGGCGAGCAGTACTTC
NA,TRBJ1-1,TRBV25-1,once,CASSEGMNTEAFF,TGTGCCAGCAGTGAGGGCATGAACACTGAAGCTTTCTTT
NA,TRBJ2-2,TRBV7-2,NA,CASSFGVGGELFF,TGTGCCAGCAGCTTCGGGGTGGGCGGGGAGCTGTTTTTT
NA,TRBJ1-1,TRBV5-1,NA,CASSGGTPRDAFF,TGCGCCAGCAGCGGCGGGACTCCGAGGGATGCTTTCTTT
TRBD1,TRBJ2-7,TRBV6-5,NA,CASSYSTQGAAYEQYF,TGTGCCAGCAGTTACTCGACTCAGGGGGCCGCCTACGAGCAGTACTTC
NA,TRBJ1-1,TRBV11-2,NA,CASSLLDRHQMNTEAFF,TGTGCCAGCAGCTTACTAGACAGGCACCAGATGAACACTGAAGCTTTCTTT
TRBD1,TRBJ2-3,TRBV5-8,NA,CASSFDRAGTDTQYF,TGTGCCAGCAGCTTCGACAGGGCTGGGACAGATACGCAGTATTTT
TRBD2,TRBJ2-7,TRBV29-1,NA,CSVNLAGGNEQYF,TGCAGCGTTAACCTAGCGGGGGGCAACGAGCAGTACTTC
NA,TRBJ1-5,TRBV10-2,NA,CASRDGFGGNQPQHF,TGCGCCAGCAGAGACGGGTTCGGGGGCAATCAGCCCCAGCATTTT
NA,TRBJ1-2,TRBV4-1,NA,CASSQSPPPGLEKGYTF,TGCGCCAGCAGCCAATCCCCACCACCAGGGCTCGAGAAGGGCTACACCTTC
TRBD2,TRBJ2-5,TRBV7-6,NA,CASSLDPSGGAGETQYF,TGTGCCAGCAGCTTAGATCCTAGCGGGGGGGCCGGGGAGACCCAGTACTTC
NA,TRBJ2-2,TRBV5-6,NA,CASSPYTGELFF,TGTGCCAGCAGCCCCTACACCGGGGAGCTGTTTTTT
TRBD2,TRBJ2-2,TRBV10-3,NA,CAIRDPSGAPGELFF,TGTGCCATCAGAGACCCTAGCGGGGCTCCCGGGGAGCTGTTTTTT
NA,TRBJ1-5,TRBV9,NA,CASSVGGLPNQPQHF,TGTGCCAGCAGCGTAGGGGGGCTACCAAATCAGCCCCAGCATTTT
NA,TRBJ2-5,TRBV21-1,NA,CASTPGAGRGQETQYF,TGTGCCAGCACCCCGGGTGCGGGGAGGGGGCAAGAGACCCAGTACTTC
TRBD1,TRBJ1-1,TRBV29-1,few,CSVERTGEAFF,TGCAGCGTTGAACGGACAGGGGAAGCTTTCTTT
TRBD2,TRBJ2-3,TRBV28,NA,CASSGGLTDTQYF,TGTGCCAGCTCGGGGGGGCTCACAGATACGCAGTATTTT
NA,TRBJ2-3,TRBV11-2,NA,CASSIKAGGRDTQYF,TGTGCCAGCAGCATTAAGGCGGGCGGTCGGGATACGCAGTATTTT
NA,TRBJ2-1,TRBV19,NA,CASSPYTGGHEQFF,TGTGCCAGTAGTCCGTACACGGGGGGCCATGAGCAGTTCTTC
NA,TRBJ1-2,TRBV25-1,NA,CASGPSEGTPYGYTF,TGTGCCAGCGGCCCGAGCGAGGGAACCCCCTATGGCTACACCTTC
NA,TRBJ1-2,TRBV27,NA,CASTPAGTNYGYTF,TGTGCCAGCACCCCCGCCGGGACAAACTATGGCTACACCTTC
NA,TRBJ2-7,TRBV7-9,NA,CASKEGGFEQYF,TGTGCCAGCAAGGAGGGTGGATTCGAGCAGTACTTC
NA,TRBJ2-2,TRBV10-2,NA,CASSESETGELFF,TGCGCCAGCAGTGAGTCAGAGACCGGGGAGCTGTTTTTT
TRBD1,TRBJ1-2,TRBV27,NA,CASTRQGDYGYTF,TGTGCCAGCACCCGACAGGGGGACTATGGCTACACCTTC
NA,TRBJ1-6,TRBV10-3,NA,CAISESVPSSYNSPLHF,TGTGCCATCAGTGAGTCGGTCCCCAGCTCCTATAATTCACCCCTCCACTTT
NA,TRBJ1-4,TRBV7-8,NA,CASSLWGVGNEKLFF,TGTGCCAGCAGCTTATGGGGGGTTGGCAATGAAAAACTGTTTTTT
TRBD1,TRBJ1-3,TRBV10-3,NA,CATEDRESSGNTIYF,TGTGCCACCGAGGACAGGGAGAGCTCTGGAAACACCATATATTTT
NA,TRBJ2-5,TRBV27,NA,CASSLYGVETQYF,TGTGCCAGCAGTTTATACGGGGTGGAGACCCAGTACTTC
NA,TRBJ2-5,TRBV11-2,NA,CASSREQETQYF,TGTGCCAGCAGCCGCGAACAAGAGACCCAGTACTTC
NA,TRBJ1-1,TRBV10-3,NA,CAISESWGLNTEAFF,TGTGCCATCAGTGAGTCTTGGGGGCTGAACACTGAAGCTTTCTTT
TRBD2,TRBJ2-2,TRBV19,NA,CASSIPNPGREGGELFF,TGTGCCAGTAGTATCCCAAATCCAGGGAGGGAAGGCGGGGAGCTGTTTTTT
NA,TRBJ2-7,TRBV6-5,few,CASSYAAPYEQYF,TGTGCCAGCAGTTATGCGGCACCCTACGAGCAGTACTTC
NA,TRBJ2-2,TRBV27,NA,CASSWGGRPATGELFF,TGTGCCAGCAGTTGGGGGGGCAGGCCGGCCACCGGGGAGCTGTTTTTT
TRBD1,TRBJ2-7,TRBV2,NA,CASSEETGQGAYEQYF,TGTGCCAGCAGTGAAGAGACCGGACAGGGAGCCTACGAGCAGTACTTC
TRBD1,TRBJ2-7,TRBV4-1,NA,CASSQGWSPTGVGEQYF,TGCGCCAGCAGCCAAGGATGGTCCCCGACAGGGGTGGGAGAGCAGTACTTC
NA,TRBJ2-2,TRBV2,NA,CAKGQGNTGELFF,TGTGCCAAGGGGCAGGGGAACACCGGGGAGCTGTTTTTT
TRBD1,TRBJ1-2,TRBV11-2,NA,CASTLTGGSYGYTF,TGTGCCAGCACCCTAACAGGGGGCAGCTATGGCTACACCTTC
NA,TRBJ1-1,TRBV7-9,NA,CASGLGGSTEAFF,TGTGCCAGCGGACTGGGGGGGAGCACTGAAGCTTTCTTT
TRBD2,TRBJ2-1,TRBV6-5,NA,CASSSSGGGYNEQFF,TGTGCCAGCAGTTCAAGCGGGGGGGGATACAATGAGCAGTTCTTC
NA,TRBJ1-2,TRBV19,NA,CASSPGLNYGYTF,TGTGCCAGTAGCCCAGGGCTTAACTATGGCTACACCTTC
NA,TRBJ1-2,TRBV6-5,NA,CASFEDSNDGYTF,TGTGCCAGCTTTGAGGATAGCAATGATGGCTACACCTTC
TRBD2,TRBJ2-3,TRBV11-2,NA,CASSFGGLAGVWDTDTQYF,TGTGCCAGCAGCTTTGGTGGACTAGCGGGGGTCTGGGACACAGATACGCAGTATTTT
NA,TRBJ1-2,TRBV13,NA,CASSGRVYSYRENGYTF,TGTGCCAGCAGCGGGAGGGTTTACTCCTACAGAGAGAATGGCTACACCTTC
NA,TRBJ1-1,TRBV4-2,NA,CASSQHLNTEAFF,TGTGCCAGCAGCCAACATTTGAACACTGAAGCTTTCTTT
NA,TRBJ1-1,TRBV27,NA,CASSFWGRADTEAFF,TGTGCCAGCAGTTTCTGGGGGAGGGCTGACACTGAAGCTTTCTTT